What follows describes a single T cell receptor (beta chain). Its antigen specificity is not known. Per-nucleotide qualities are absent, and no much larger clonotype sits a single base away. Spanning cysteine to valine, the CDR3 consists of 13 amino acids. Just the 39-base CDR3 DNA is kept, in frame starting at base 1. The junction carries 6 bases between V and J, which are trimmed by 0 bases and 3 bases respectively. CDR1 PRHDT and CDR2 FYEKMQ are derived from the germline V gene (reference sequence). The data belong to a study of control samples from healthy donors and cancer patients (dated by TCRdb to about 2020). The library was produced with the immunoSEQ multiplex PCR assay. The table was pulled from immuneACCESS by TCRdb, which kept in-frame rearrangements only. Such tables lose some clones; where checked, under half of the loss comes from unresolved V genes, and the rest has no known cause. The sample contains 65,000 to 90,000 clones, about 87% of them found a single time. The ten largest clones add up to roughly a fifth of the sample.

The receptor's source is a man aged 50-60 years in good health. Material: blood. The rearranged chain carries TRBV13 and TRBJ2-7; the D gene cannot be resolved reliably. CDR3 sequence: CASSLGIGYEQYV. The DNA reads as follows: TGTGCCAGCAGCTTAGGCATCGGCTACGAGCAGTACGTC.